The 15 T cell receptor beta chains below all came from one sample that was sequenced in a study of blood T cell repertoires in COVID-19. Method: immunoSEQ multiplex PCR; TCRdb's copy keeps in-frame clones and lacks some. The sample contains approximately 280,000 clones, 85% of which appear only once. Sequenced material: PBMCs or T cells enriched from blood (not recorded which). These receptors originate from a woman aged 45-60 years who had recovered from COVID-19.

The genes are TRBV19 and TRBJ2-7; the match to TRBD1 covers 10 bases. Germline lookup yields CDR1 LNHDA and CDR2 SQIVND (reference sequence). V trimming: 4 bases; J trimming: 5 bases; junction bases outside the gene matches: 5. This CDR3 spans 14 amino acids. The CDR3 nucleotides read TGTGCCAGTAGTACCGGACAGGGGGGCAACGAGCAGTACTTC. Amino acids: CASSTGQGGNEQYF. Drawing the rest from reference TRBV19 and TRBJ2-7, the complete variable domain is DGGITQSPKYLFRKEGQNVTLSCEQNLNHDAMYWYRQDPGQGLRLIYYSQIVNDFQKGDIAEGYSVSREKKESFPLTVTSAQKNPTAFYLCASSTGQGGNEQYFGPGTRLTVT.

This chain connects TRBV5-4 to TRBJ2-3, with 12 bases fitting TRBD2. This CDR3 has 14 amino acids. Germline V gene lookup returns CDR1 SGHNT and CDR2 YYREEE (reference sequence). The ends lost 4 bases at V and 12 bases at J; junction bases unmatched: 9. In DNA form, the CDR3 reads TGTGCCAGCAGCAGTGGGCTAGCGGGGGGGCTACAGTATTTT. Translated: CASSSGLAGGLQYF. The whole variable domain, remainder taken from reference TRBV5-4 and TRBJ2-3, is ETGVTQSPTHLIKTRGQQVTLRCSSQSGHNTVSWYQQALGQGPQFIFQYYREEENGRGNFPPRFSGLQFPNYSSELNVNALELDDSALYLCASSSGLAGGLQYFGPGTRLTVL.

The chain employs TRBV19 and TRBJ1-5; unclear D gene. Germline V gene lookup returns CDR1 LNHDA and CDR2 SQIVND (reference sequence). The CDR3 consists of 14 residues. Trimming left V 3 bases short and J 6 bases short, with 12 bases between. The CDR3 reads CASSISLGLQPQHF. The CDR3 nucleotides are TGTGCCAGTAGTATTTCCCTTGGACTTCAGCCCCAGCATTTT.

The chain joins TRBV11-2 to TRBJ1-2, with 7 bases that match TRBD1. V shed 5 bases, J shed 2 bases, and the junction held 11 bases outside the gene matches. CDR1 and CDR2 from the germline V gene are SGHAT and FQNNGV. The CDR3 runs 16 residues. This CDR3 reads CASSPHRAGGNYGYTF. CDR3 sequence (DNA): TGTGCCAGCAGCCCCCATCGGGCAGGGGGAAACTATGGCTACACCTTC.

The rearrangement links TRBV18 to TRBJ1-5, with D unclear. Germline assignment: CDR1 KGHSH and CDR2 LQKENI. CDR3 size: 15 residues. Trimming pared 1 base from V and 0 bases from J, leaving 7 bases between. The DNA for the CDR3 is TGTGCCAGCTCACCACTACCAGTTAGCAATCAGCCCCAGCATTTT. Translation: CASSPLPVSNQPQHF.

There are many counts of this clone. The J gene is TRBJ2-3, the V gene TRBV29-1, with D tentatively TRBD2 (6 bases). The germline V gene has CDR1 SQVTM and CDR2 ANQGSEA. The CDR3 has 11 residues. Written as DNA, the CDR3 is TGCCGACCGGGACTGCTCTATACGCAGTATTTT. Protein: CRPGLLYTQYF.

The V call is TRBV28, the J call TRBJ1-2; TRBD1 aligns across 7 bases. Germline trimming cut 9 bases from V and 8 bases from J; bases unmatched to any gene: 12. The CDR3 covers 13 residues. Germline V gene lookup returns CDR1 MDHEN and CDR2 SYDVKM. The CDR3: CASTEGTARGYTF. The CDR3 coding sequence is TGTGCCAGTACAGAGGGGACAGCTCGAGGCTACACCTTC.

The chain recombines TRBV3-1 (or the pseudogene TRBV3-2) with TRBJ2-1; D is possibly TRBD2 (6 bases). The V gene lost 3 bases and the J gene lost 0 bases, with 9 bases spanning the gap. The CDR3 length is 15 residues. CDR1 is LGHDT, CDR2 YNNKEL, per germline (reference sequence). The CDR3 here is CASSQWRGSYNEQFF. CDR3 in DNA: TGTGCCAGCAGCCAGTGGCGGGGCTCCTACAATGAGCAGTTCTTC.

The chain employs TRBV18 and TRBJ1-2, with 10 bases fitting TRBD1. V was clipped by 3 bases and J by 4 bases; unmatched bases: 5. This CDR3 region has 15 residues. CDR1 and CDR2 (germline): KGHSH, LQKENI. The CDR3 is CASSPDRGQFYGYTF. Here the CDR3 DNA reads TGTGCCAGCTCACCCGACAGGGGGCAATTCTATGGCTACACCTTC.

This CDR3 reads CSVNPTGGTEAFF. Written as DNA, the CDR3 is TGCAGCGTCAACCCTACAGGGGGCACTGAAGCTTTCTTT. The V and J genes are TRBV29-1 and TRBJ1-1, with 8 bases fitting TRBD1. CDR1 and CDR2 from the germline V gene are SQVTM and ANQGSEA. V lost 6 bases to trimming and J lost 4 bases; unmatched junction nucleotides: 7. The CDR3 covers 13 residues.

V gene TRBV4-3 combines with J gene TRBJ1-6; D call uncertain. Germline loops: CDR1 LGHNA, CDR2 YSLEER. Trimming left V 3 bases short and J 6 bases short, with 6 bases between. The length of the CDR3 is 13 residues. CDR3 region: CASSHAGNSPLHF. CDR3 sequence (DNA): TGCGCCAGCAGCCATGCCGGTAATTCACCCCTCCACTTT.

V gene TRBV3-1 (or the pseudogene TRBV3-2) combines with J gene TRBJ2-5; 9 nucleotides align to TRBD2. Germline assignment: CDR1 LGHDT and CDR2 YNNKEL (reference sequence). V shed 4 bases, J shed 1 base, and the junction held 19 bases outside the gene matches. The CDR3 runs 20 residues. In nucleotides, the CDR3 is TGTGCCAGCAGCCTAGGGGCGGGGGACCTCCTAGCGGGGCCCCAAGAGACCCAGTACTTC. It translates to CASSLGAGDLLAGPQETQYF.

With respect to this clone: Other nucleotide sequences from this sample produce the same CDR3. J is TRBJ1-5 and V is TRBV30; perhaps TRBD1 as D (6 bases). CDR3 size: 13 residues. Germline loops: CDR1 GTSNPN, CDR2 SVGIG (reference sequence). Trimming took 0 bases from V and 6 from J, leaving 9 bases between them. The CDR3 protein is CAWSVRGGQPQHF. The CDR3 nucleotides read TGTGCCTGGAGTGTTAGGGGGGGTCAGCCCCAGCATTTT.

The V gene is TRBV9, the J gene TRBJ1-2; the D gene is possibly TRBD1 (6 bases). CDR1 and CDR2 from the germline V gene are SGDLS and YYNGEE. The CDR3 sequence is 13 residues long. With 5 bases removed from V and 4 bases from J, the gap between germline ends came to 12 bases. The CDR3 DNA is TGTGCCAGCAGACATCAGGGGACCTATGGCTACACCTTC. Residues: CASRHQGTYGYTF. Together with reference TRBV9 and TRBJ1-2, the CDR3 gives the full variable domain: DSGVTQTPKHLITATGQRVTLRCSPRSGDLSVYWYQQSLDQGLQFLIQYYNGEERAKGNILERFSAQQFPDLHSELNLSSLELGDSALYFCASRHQGTYGYTFGSGTRLTVV.

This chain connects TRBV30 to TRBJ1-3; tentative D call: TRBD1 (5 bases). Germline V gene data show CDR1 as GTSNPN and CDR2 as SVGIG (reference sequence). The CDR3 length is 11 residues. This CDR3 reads CAFDRPTTIYF. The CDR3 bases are TGTGCTTTCGACAGACCGACCACCATATATTTT.